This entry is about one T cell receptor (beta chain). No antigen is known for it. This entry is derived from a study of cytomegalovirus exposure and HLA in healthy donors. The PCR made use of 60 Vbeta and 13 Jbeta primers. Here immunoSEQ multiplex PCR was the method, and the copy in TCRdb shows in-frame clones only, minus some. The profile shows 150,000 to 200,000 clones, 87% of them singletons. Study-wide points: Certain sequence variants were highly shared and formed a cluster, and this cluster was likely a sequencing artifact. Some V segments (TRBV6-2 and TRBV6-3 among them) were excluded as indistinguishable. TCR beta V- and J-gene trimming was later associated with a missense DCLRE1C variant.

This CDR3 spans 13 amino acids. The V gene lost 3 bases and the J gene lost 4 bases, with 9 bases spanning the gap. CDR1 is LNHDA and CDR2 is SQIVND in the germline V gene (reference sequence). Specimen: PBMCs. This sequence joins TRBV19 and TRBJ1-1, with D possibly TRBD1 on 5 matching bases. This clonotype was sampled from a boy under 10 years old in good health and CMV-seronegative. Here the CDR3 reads CASSIEQGTEAFF. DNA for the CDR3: TGTGCCAGTAGTATCGAGCAGGGCACTGAAGCTTTCTTT.